This T cell receptor (beta chain) appears in the sequencing data of a study of PD-1 blockade in classical Hodgkin lymphoma. General study findings and limits: Relapsed/refractory patients reportedly had the lowest baseline TCR diversity, below newly diagnosed patients, who were below healthy donors.

There are a few counts of this clone. No antigen is known for it. Time point here: newly diagnosed, previously untreated cHL patient sample. Isolation of CD4+ T cells from thawed PBMCs was performed by magnetic negative selection. Libraries were prepared by immunoSEQ multiplex PCR; TCRdb keeps only in-frame clonotypes and omits some of them. The sample shows around 30,000 clones, about 89% of them seen only once. The sample comprised CD4+ T cells from blood. This sequence was found in a human donor with classical Hodgkin lymphoma.

The CDR3 sequence is CASAGGAGDETQYF. CDR3 in DNA: TGTGCCAGTGCAGGGGGCGCGGGGGATGAGACCCAGTACTTC. The chain recombines TRBV19 with TRBJ2-5, with D tentatively TRBD1 (8 bases). Germline V gene data show CDR1 as LNHDA and CDR2 as SQIVND (reference sequence). Trimming removed 8 bases at V and 5 bases at J, with 18 bases between. The CDR3 consists of 14 residues.